This T cell receptor beta chain was observed in a study of blood T cell repertoires in COVID-19. Study-level information: PBMCs, B-cell-depleted T cells, or T cells provided the cDNA or gDNA that made up the material.

CDR3 length equals 15 residues. Trimming cost V 4 bases and J 0 bases, with 12 bases left between them. Germline loops: CDR1 SNHLY, CDR2 FYNNEI. The method was immunoSEQ multiplex PCR; TCRdb's version includes in-frame clones alone and lacks a portion of them. The profile covers around 300,000 clones, with roughly 85% appearing a single time and 2% to 3% taken by the ten largest. This clone was counted between two and nine times. Sample: PBMCs or T cells enriched from blood (not recorded which). This TCR was recovered from a woman between 50 and 59 years old who had recovered from COVID-19. This chain uses TRBV2 with TRBJ1-2; D not resolved. The CDR3 reads CASSGGQKTNYGYTF. For the CDR3, the DNA is TGTGCCAGCAGTGGCGGGCAGAAGACTAACTATGGCTACACCTTC.